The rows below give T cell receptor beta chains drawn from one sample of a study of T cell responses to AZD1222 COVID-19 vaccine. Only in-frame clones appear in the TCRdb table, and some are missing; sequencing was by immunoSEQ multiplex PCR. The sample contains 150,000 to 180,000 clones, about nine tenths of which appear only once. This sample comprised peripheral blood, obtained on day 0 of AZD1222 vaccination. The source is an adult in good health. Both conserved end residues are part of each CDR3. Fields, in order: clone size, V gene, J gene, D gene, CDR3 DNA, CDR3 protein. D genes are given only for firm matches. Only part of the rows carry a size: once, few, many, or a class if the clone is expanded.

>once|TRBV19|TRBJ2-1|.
TGTGCCAGTAGCCCAACAGGGAGAAGCTACAATGAGCAGTTCTTC
CASSPTGRSYNEQFF
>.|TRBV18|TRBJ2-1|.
TGTGCCAGCTCCCAAACGGATGGGACGGTCTACAATGAGCAGTTCTTC
CASSQTDGTVYNEQFF
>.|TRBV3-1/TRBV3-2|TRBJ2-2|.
TGTGCCAGCAGGGAAAGGTCCCGAGACACCGGGGAGCTGTTTTTT
CASRERSRDTGELFF
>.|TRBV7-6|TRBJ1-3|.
TGTGCCAGCAGCCTAGACAGGAGATTTGGAAACACCATATATTTT
CASSLDRRFGNTIYF
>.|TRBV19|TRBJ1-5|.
TGTGCCAGTAGTATAGTTGGGGGGCAGCCCCAGCATTTT
CASSIVGGQPQHF
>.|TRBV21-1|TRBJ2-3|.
TGTGCCAGCAGCAATGTCGTCCCGTCACAGGGGGCCGGCACAGATACGCAGTATTTT
CASSNVVPSQGAGTDTQYF
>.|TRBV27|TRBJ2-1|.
TGTGCCAGCTGTGTGGACCCTACATCGGCTAGTCGGGTCAATGAGCAGTTCTTC
CASCVDPTSASRVNEQFF
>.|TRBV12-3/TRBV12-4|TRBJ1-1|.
TGTGCCAGCAGTTTAGGGGCAAACACTGAAGCTTTCTTT
CASSLGANTEAFF
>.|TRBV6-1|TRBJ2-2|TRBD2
TGTGCCAGCAGTGAAGACCTATGGACTAGCGGGAGCACCGGGGAGCTGTTTTTT
CASSEDLWTSGSTGELFF
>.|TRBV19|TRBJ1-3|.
TGTGCCAGTAGTACCCCTAGGACGACTGGAAACACCATATATTTT
CASSTPRTTGNTIYF
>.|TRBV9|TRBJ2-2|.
TGTGCCAGCAGCGTAGGGGGATCTCCAGATTACACCGGGGAGCTGTTTTTT
CASSVGGSPDYTGELFF
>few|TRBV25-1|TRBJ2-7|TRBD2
TGTGCCAGCAGTGGCGGGACTAGCGGGAGCCGATACGAGCAGTACTTC
CASSGGTSGSRYEQYF
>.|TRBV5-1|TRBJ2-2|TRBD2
TGCGCCAGCAGCGTCTCATCCGGGACTAGCGTAAACACCGGGGAGCTGTTTTTT
CASSVSSGTSVNTGELFF
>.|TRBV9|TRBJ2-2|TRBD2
TGTGCCAGCAGCGAGAGGGGGGTGGGACTAGCGTCCACCGGGGAGCTGTTTTTT
CASSERGVGLASTGELFF
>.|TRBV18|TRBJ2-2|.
TGTGCCAGCTCCCCCCCGTGGTCCACCGGGGAGCTGTTTTTT
CASSPPWSTGELFF
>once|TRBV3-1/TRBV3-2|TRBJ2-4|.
TGTGCCAGCAGCCCTGGTCTCTACTTAGCCAAAAACATTCAGTACTTC
CASSPGLYLAKNIQYF
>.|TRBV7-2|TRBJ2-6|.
TGTGCCAGCAGCTTATGGGGGACCTCTGGGGCCAACGTCCTGACTTTC
CASSLWGTSGANVLTF
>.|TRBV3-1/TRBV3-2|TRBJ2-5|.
TGTGCCAGCAGCCAAGACCCGACAGATTACCAAGAGACCCAGTACTTC
CASSQDPTDYQETQYF
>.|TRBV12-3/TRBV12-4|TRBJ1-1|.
TGTGCCAGCAGCGGCTATGCTGAAGCTTTCTTT
CASSGYAEAFF
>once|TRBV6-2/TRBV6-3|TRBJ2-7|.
TGTGCCAGCAGTTACCAAACGCTACAAAGCTCCTACGAGCAGTACTTC
CASSYQTLQSSYEQYF
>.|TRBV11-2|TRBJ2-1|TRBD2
TGTGCCAGCAGCCAGACTCCACCACCTAGCGGGGGCAATGAGCAGTTCTTC
CASSQTPPPSGGNEQFF
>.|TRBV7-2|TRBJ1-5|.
TGTGCCAGCAGCCAGAGATATAGCAATCAGCCCCAGCATTTT
CASSQRYSNQPQHF
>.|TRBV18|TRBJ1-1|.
TGTGCCAGCTCATCTCAGGAGAACACTGAAGCTTTCTTT
CASSSQENTEAFF
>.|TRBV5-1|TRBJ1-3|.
TGCGCCAGCAGCTTTGACCGGGTCTCTGGAAACACCATATATTTT
CASSFDRVSGNTIYF
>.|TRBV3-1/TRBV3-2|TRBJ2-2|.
TGTGCCAGCAGCCAAGTGGGACGAACAGTCTCCGGGGAGCTGTTTTTT
CASSQVGRTVSGELFF
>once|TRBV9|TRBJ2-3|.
TGTGCCAGCAGTAGACAGAGCACAGATACGCAGTATTTT
CASSRQSTDTQYF
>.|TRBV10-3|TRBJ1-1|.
TGTGCCATCAGTGAGTCAGAATTATTGGGAGCTTTCTTT
CAISESELLGAFF
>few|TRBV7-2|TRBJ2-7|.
TGTGCCAGCAGCTTAGAGCGTTTAGGCGAGCAGTACTTC
CASSLERLGEQYF
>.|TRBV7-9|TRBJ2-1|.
TGTGCCAGCAGCTTCGCTGGTCGGACAGTTTACAATGAGCAGTTCTTC
CASSFAGRTVYNEQFF
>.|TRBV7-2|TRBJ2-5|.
TGTGCCAGCAGCTTTGACAGGTACCAAGAGACCCAGTACTTC
CASSFDRYQETQYF
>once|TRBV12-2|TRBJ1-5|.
TGTGCAAGTCGCTTAGGCCGCAGGCCACAAAAATCCCCTTATAGCAATCAGCCCCAGCATTTT
CASRLGRRPQKSPYSNQPQHF
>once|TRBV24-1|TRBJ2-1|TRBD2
TGTGCCACCAGTGAGGGGACTAGCGGCTACAATGAGCAGTTCTTC
CATSEGTSGYNEQFF
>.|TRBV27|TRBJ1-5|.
TGTGCCAGCAGTTTCCCCAATCAGCCCCAGCATTTT
CASSFPNQPQHF
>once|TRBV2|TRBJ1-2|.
TGTGCCAGATCCGCCGCCGCCTATGGCTACACCTTC
CARSAAAYGYTF
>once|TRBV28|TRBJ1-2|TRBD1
TGTGCCAGCAGGAGAGAGACAGGGAGCAGAGGCTACACCTTC
CASRRETGSRGYTF
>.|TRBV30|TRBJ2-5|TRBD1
TGTGCCTCTCGAGGGGACAGGGGTCGGGTAGCGGGCACCCTGGAGACCCAGTACTTC
CASRGDRGRVAGTLETQYF
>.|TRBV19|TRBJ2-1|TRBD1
TGTGCCAGTAGTATAGATCTCTCGGGACAGGGGTTCTTC
CASSIDLSGQGFF
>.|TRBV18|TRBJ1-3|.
TGTGCCAGCTCACCAGGGGCTGGACTCAGAGACACCATATATTTT
CASSPGAGLRDTIYF
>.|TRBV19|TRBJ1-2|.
TGTGCCACCGGAGCCTTAAGCGGGGGCTACACCTTC
CATGALSGGYTF
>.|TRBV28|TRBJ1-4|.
TGTGCCAGTCTAAGCCCTTATGAAAAACTGTTTTTT
CASLSPYEKLFF
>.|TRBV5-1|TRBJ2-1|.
TGCGCCAGCAGCTCTAGCTGGCTAGACAATGAGCAGTTCTTC
CASSSSWLDNEQFF
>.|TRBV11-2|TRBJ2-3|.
TGTGCCAGCAGCCCGGGACCCGTCACAGATACGCAGTATTTT
CASSPGPVTDTQYF
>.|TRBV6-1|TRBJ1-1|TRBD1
TGTGCCAGCAGTGATGACCTGGACAGGGGGGCTGAAGCTTTCTTT
CASSDDLDRGAEAFF